Below, 3 T cell receptor beta chains from the same sample are listed, as sequenced in a study of radiotherapy plus CTLA-4 blockade in lung cancer. Only in-frame clones appear in the TCRdb table, and some are missing; sequencing was by immunoSEQ multiplex PCR. The repertoire consists of some 100,000 clones, with roughly four fifths occurring once and the leading ten covering approximately 15%. Sequenced material: peripheral blood, taken from a patient treated with radiotherapy plus ipilimumab. Every receptor here comes from a human donor with non-small cell lung cancer that progressed on radiotherapy plus ipilimumab.

The chain combines TRBV5-8 with TRBJ2-2, with D possibly TRBD1 on 5 matching bases. The CDR3 consists of 15 residues. Trimming took 3 bases from V and 2 from J, leaving 11 bases between them. The V gene's germline CDR1 is SGHTS and CDR2 YDEGEE. The CDR3, as DNA: TGTGCCAGCAGCTGGCGGACATCCAACACCGGGGAGCTGTTTTTT. Its translation: CASSWRTSNTGELFF.

CDR3 amino acids: CASSFETYGYTF. As DNA, the CDR3 is TGTGCCAGCAGCTTTGAAACCTATGGCTACACCTTC. The rearrangement uses TRBV14 and TRBJ1-2, with unresolved D. CDR3 length: 12 residues. Germline V gene lookup returns CDR1 SGHDN and CDR2 FVKESK. Trimming took off 5 bases at V and 4 bases at J, with 8 bases between the two ends.

The rearrangement uses TRBV18 and TRBJ2-5; no clear D. This CDR3 comprises 17 residues. V was trimmed by 0 bases and J by 2 bases, leaving 16 bases between them. Germline CDR1 is KGHSH and CDR2 is LQKENI. The CDR3 spells CASSPPNRITEQETQYF. Here the CDR3 DNA reads TGTGCCAGCTCACCACCCAATAGGATCACCGAACAAGAGACCCAGTACTTC.